The 16 T cell receptor beta chains below come from one sample, sequenced in a study of beta chain features in type 1 diabetes. General study findings and limits: Within each of all four CD4+ subsets, Type 1 diabetes patients had TCRB CDR3s that were moderately but significantly shorter.

The antigens of these receptors remain unknown. Sequencing targeted expressed TCRB transcripts, as all isolated RNA had been reverse transcribed. The data were produced by immunoSEQ multiplex PCR, yet TCRdb's version contains in-frame clones alone and is incomplete. The sample contains 300,000 to 400,000 clones, over 8.5% of which appear only once. Sequencing was performed on central memory CD4+ T cells from blood. These receptors originate from a man aged 25-45 years with type 1 diabetes.

This clone has at least ten counts. The V gene is TRBV19, the J gene TRBJ2-6; D is perhaps TRBD2 (6 bases). Germline CDR1 and CDR2: LNHDA and SQIVND (reference sequence). Trimming cost V 1 base and J 4 bases, with 14 bases left between them. The CDR3 is 17 residues long. Here the CDR3 reads CASSIAFGGSGANVLTF. CDR3 DNA: TGTGCCAGTAGTATAGCATTCGGGGGTTCAGGGGCCAACGTCCTGACTTTC.

This clone was counted between two and nine times. The chain recombines TRBV5-1 with TRBJ2-7; D unresolved. Trimming shortened V by 4 bases and J by 7 bases, and 15 bases separated the two germline ends. CDR3 length: 13 residues. Per the germline V gene, CDR1 is SGHRS and CDR2 is YFSETQ. The CDR3 DNA sequence: TGCGCCAGCAGCCCACCGGAGAGTGGGGAGCAGTACTTC. Amino acid sequence: CASSPPESGEQYF.

This clone has only a few counts. This chain connects TRBV4-3 to TRBJ2-5; TRBD2 might be the D (6 bases). Near its end, the DNA agrees better with TRBJ2-7, so the J call may be wrong. Germline CDR1 and CDR2: LGHNA and YSLEER. This CDR3 region has 15 residues. CDR3 coding DNA: TGCGCCAGCAGCCAAGTTTTTGGGGGGAACTACGAGCAGTACTTC. It yields the protein CASSQVFGGNYEQYF.

This sequence joins TRBV14 and TRBJ2-1; the match to TRBD2 covers 7 bases. Losses at the gene ends were 3 bases for V and 4 bases for J; bases not matched to a gene: 6. Germline V gene data show CDR1 as SGHDN and CDR2 as FVKESK. CDR3 size: 15 residues. In DNA form, the CDR3 reads TGTGCCAGCAGCCATCCAGCGGGAACTTACAATGAGCAGTTCTTC. It yields the protein CASSHPAGTYNEQFF. Full variable domain (remainder filled in from reference TRBV14 and TRBJ2-1): EAGVTQFPSHSVIEKGQTVTLRCDPISGHDNLYWYRRVMGKEIKFLLHFVKESKQDESGMPNNRFLAERTGGTYSTLKVQPAELEDSGVYFCASSHPAGTYNEQFFGPGTRLTVL.

The chain is built from TRBV27 and TRBJ2-7, with TRBD1 identical over 8 bases. Losses at the gene ends were 4 bases for V and 2 bases for J; bases not matched to a gene: 4. The germline V gene encodes CDR1 MNHEY and CDR2 SMNVEV (reference sequence). The CDR3 consists of 14 residues. CDR3 coding DNA: TGTGCCAGCAGTTCCGACAGGGGCGCCTACGAGCAGTACTTC. This encodes CASSSDRGAYEQYF.

The rearrangement links TRBV2 to TRBJ2-2; 7 nucleotides agree with TRBD2. The CDR3 is 14 amino acids. Germline CDR1 SNHLY, CDR2 FYNNEI. V was clipped by 4 bases and J by 7 bases; unmatched bases: 6. The chain's CDR3 is CASSVLLAIGELFF. The CDR3 nucleotides are TGTGCCAGCAGTGTATTACTAGCGATCGGGGAGCTGTTTTTT.

This chain connects TRBV27 to TRBJ2-1; tentative D call: TRBD1 (5 bases). Trimming removed 6 bases at V and 12 bases at J, with 18 bases between. The CDR3 sequence is 13 residues long. Germline assignment: CDR1 MNHEY and CDR2 SMNVEV (reference sequence). CDR3 bases: TGTGCCAGCAGCCTAAAGACAGTTGGCGGGCAGTTCTTC. Protein sequence: CASSLKTVGGQFF.

V is TRBV30 and J is TRBJ1-5; no definite D call. V was pared by 1 base and J by 5 bases, with 9 bases between. The CDR3 runs 13 residues. Germline-derived CDR1 and CDR2 are GTSNPN and SVGIG (reference sequence). In DNA, the CDR3 is TGTGCCTGGAGTGGCTCTTCGTATCAGCCCCAGCATTTT. It specifies CAWSGSSYQPQHF.

V gene TRBV5-8 combines with J gene TRBJ2-3; D is ambiguous. Deletions cut 0 bases from V and 0 bases from J, with 5 bases between. CDR1 and CDR2 from the germline V gene are SGHTS and YDEGEE. CDR3 length: 14 amino acids. As DNA, the CDR3 is TGTGCCAGCAGCTTGGGGCCGAGCACAGATACGCAGTATTTT. Its translation: CASSLGPSTDTQYF.

The genes are TRBV6-6 and TRBJ2-1; maybe TRBD2 (6 bases). Trimming took 6 bases from V and 6 from J, leaving 18 bases between them. The germline CDR1 and CDR2 sequences are MNHNY and SVGAGI (reference sequence). This CDR3 comprises 15 residues. CDR3: CASRNRDLTLNEQFF. The CDR3 DNA reads as TGTGCCAGCAGAAACCGGGACTTAACTCTCAATGAGCAGTTCTTC.

This clone was counted only a few times. V usage is TRBV11-2 and J usage is TRBJ2-7; no firm D call. Deletions cut 2 bases from V and 3 bases from J, with 8 bases between. Germline V CDR1 and CDR2: SGHAT, FQNNGV. This CDR3 has 13 residues. CDR3 DNA sequence: TGTGCCAGCAGCTTAACCCGCATCTACGAGCAGTACTTC. It translates to CASSLTRIYEQYF. The variable domain in full, completed from reference TRBV11-2 and TRBJ2-7, reads EAGVAQSPRYKIIEKRQSVAFWCNPISGHATLYWYQQILGQGPKLLIQFQNNGVVDDSQLPKDRFSAERLKGVDSTLKIQPAKLEDSAVYLCASSLTRIYEQYFGPGTRLTVT.

This clone was seen only a few times. The rearrangement joins TRBV27 to TRBJ1-1; unclear D gene. V was shortened by 5 bases and J by 2 bases, with 15 bases between the two germline ends. The CDR3 has 15 amino acids. The germline gives CDR1 MNHEY, CDR2 SMNVEV (reference sequence). The CDR3 DNA reads TGTGCCAGCAGTCCCCGACCGGAATCCAACACTGAAGCTTTCTTT. It yields the protein CASSPRPESNTEAFF.

This clone was counted between two and nine times. The chain combines TRBV6-5 with TRBJ2-3; a possible D gene is TRBD2 (5 bases). This CDR3 contains 15 residues. Between the trimmed V and J ends, which lost 2 bases and 0 bases, there was a span of 9 bases. CDR1 and CDR2 from the germline V gene are MNHEY and SVGAGI. The CDR3 sequence is CASSYGSSSTDTQYF. The CDR3 DNA is TGTGCCAGCAGTTACGGGAGCTCTAGCACAGATACGCAGTATTTT.

This sequence joins TRBV30 and TRBJ2-7; D may be TRBD1 (5 bases). Germline CDR1 GTSNPN, CDR2 SVGIG (reference sequence). This CDR3 region has 14 residues. Trimming took off 8 bases at V and 7 bases at J, with 24 bases between the two ends. CDR3 coding DNA: TGTGCCAATGGATACGCGCAGGGATCTGGAGAGCAGTACTTC. This codes for CANGYAQGSGEQYF.

This clone was counted only a few times. The chain uses TRBV7-2 and TRBJ2-5, with 8 bases aligning to TRBD2. CDR1 is SGHTA, CDR2 FQGNSA, per germline. This CDR3 spans 13 amino acids. V gave up 6 bases and J gave up 7 bases; unmatched junction bases: 7. The CDR3 nucleotides are TGTGCCAGCAGTTCGGGGGGGGAAGGGACCCAGTACTTC. Amino acid sequence: CASSSGGEGTQYF.

The gene calls are TRBV11-3 and TRBJ1-1; no definite D call. This CDR3 contains 13 residues. Germline V gene sequence: CDR1 SGHNT, CDR2 YENEEA. V lost 3 bases and J lost 0, with 5 bases in between. CDR3 sequence reads: CASSFTVNTEAFF. As DNA, the CDR3 is TGTGCCAGCAGCTTCACGGTGAACACTGAAGCTTTCTTT.